This entry concerns a single T cell receptor (beta chain). In this sample, this clone turned up a few times. Its specific antigen is unknown. No quality values exist for individual bases; no much larger clone is one base distant. TCRbeta CDR3 regions were amplified from genomic DNA by means of the immunoSEQ Assay, a bias-controlled multiplex PCR. The study's own analysis went as follows. Within the assay, amplification of reference gene primers was used to estimate how many nucleated cells each sample contained. To quantify the absolute abundance of each unique TCRbeta CDR3 rearrangement, sequence reads were collapsed and filtered. For each sample, productive Simpson clonality was calculated as the square root of Simpson's diversity index over productive rearrangements. TCRdb carries this immuneACCESS record with in-frame sequences only. Its versions omit some clonotypes, under half of them owing to an unresolved V gene in the studies checked, with the rest unexplained. V, J and clone size derive from that table, while D and trimming were established from the DNA sequence. The sample profile shows about 400,000 clones; around 92% of them were found once. The ten biggest clones cover less than 2% of the sample.

This specimen belongs to a study of blood T cell repertoires in COVID-19 (dated by TCRdb to 2018 to 2021). Regarding the complete study: Samples covering the acute and convalescent phases of COVID-19 were provided by collaborators in the United States, Italy and Spain. The prospective study material was composed of cDNA or gDNA derived from T cells, B-cell-depleted T cells, or PBMCs. Deeply sampled blood TCRbeta repertoires from subjects exposed to, actively infected with, or recovered from COVID-19 were included in the dataset. The repertoires were released in a freely available public database intended as a resource for research on the immune response to SARS-CoV-2. The samples were drawn from the first 160 participants of the ongoing ImmuneRACE study and from 1,254 subjects provided by 6 global collaborators. The sample metadata nearly always contained a de-identified subject ID, COVID-19 status, age in years and sex. Where available, HLA class I and class II types were obtained from metadata supplied by the sample provider rather than from assay-based typing.

General conclusions and limits of the study: The quantity of clinical and demographic metadata differed by source and by participant and was supplied without curation.

In the prospective study, participants were about 18 to 100 years old, resided in approximately 25 geographic areas of the United States, and were enrolled through a virtual design. Cohort assignment in the prospective study relied on participant-reported clinical history from a screening survey and a study questionnaire. For ImmuneRACE Cohort 3, a participant was defined as recovered based on two consecutive negative NP/OP PCR tests, clearance by a healthcare professional, or resolution of symptoms. In the prospective study, whole blood, serum and a nasopharyngeal or oropharyngeal swab were collected from each participant by mobile phlebotomists. Additional blood draws and questionnaires over an approximately 2-month period could optionally be provided by prospective study participants. Prospective study blood samples were shipped either frozen or at room temperature before DNA extraction. A distance of 13 bases separates the germline ends of V and J, which lose 4 bases and 8 bases respectively. From the cysteine through the phenylalanine, the CDR3 covers 13 amino acids. Left in the record is the CDR3 DNA by itself, 39 bases read in frame from the first base.

The sequenced sample was PBMCs or T cells enriched from blood (not recorded which). This sequence uses TRBV5-3 and TRBJ2-1; the D gene is unclear. TRBV5-3 is sorted into the ORF group, with uncertain function. The sequence was obtained from a woman between 25 and 40 years old who had recovered from COVID-19. At the DNA level, the sequence is TGTGCCAGAAGCGCCCGAGCGCGCGATGAGCAGTTCTTC. It translates to CARSARARDEQFF.